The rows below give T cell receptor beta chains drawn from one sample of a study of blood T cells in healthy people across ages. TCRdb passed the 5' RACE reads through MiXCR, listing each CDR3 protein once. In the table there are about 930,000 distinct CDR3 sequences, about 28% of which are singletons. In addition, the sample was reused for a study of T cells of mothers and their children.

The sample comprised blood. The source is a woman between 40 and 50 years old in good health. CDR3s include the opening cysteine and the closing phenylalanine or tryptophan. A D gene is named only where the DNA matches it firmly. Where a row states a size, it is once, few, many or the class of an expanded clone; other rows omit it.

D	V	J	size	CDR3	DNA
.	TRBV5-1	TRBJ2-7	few	CASSFPGRYYEQYF	TGCGCCAGCAGCTTTCCGGGACGGTACTACGAGCAGTACTTC
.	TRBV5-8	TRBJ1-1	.	CASSLVRKSEAFF	TGTGCCAGCAGCTTGGTCCGGAAGAGTGAAGCTTTCTTT
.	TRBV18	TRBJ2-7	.	CASSRETGATYEQYF	TGTGCCAGCTCCCGGGAGACAGGAGCTACCTACGAGCAGTACTTC
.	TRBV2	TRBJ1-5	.	CASSEEGTSNQPQHF	TGTGCCAGCAGTGAGGAAGGTACGAGCAATCAGCCCCAGCATTTT
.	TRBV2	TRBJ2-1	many	CASRRSQAAPLYNEQFF	TGTGCCAGCAGAAGGAGTCAGGCCGCCCCGCTATACAATGAGCAGTTCTTC
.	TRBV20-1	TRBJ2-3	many	CSARALRGVADTQYF	TGCAGTGCTAGAGCCCTGAGGGGGGTTGCAGATACGCAGTATTTT
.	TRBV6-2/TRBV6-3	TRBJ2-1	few	CASSYFGGSYNEQFF	TGTGCCAGCAGTTACTTTGGGGGAAGTTACAATGAGCAGTTCTTC
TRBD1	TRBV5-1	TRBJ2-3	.	CASRIGQGYADTQYF	TGCGCCAGCAGGATAGGACAGGGCTACGCAGATACGCAGTATTTT
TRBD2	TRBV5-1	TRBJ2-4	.	CASSSSSASGTLAKNIQYF	TGCGCCAGCAGCTCCTCTTCGGCTAGCGGGACCTTAGCCAAAAACATTCAGTACTTC
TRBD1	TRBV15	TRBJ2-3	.	CATSTGTAYTDTQYF	TGTGCCACCAGCACAGGGACAGCCTACACAGATACGCAGTATTTT
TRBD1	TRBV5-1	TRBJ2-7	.	CASSFGTGGNYEQYF	TGCGCCAGCAGCTTTGGGACAGGGGGAAACTACGAGCAGTACTTC
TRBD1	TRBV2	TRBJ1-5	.	CASRGTGGNYQPQHF	TGTGCCAGCAGGGGGACAGGGGGGAATTATCAGCCCCAGCATTTT
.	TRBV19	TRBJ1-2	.	CASSMPVNYGYTF	TGTGCCAGTAGTATGCCAGTGAACTATGGTTACACCTTC
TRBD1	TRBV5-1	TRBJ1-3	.	CASSRDSTLSSGNTIYF	TGCGCCAGTTCCCGGGACAGCACACTGAGCTCTGGAAACACCATATATTTT
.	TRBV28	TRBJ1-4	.	CASSRAANEKLFF	TGTGCCAGCAGCCGCGCGGCTAATGAAAAACTGTTTTTT
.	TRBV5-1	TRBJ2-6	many	CASSIQAGANVLTF	TGCGCCAGCAGCATACAGGCTGGGGCCAACGTCCTGACTTTC
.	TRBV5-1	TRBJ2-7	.	CASSLNNSNYEQYF	TGCGCCAGCAGCTTGAACAACTCAAACTACGAGCAGTACTTC
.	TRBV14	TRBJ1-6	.	CASSQTTSYNSPLHF	TGTGCCAGCAGCCAAACCACCTCCTATAATTCACCCCTCCACTTT
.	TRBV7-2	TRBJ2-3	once	CASSLVLVAGTDTQYF	TGTGCCAGCAGCTTAGTCCTAGTGGCGGGCACAGATACGCAGTATTTT
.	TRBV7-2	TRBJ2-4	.	CASSLEGDNLNIQYF	TGTGCCAGCAGCTTAGAGGGGGACAACTTAAACATTCAGTACTTC
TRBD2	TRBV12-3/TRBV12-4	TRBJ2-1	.	CASSRLSGGPREQFF	TGTGCCAGCAGTCGCCTTAGCGGGGGGCCACGCGAGCAGTTCTTC
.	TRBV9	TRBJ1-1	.	CASSVGDYTEAFF	TGTGCCAGCAGCGTCGGCGATTACACTGAAGCTTTCTTT
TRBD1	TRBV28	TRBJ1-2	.	CASSSARGWLGHGYTF	TGTGCTAGCAGTTCGGCCAGGGGGTGGTTAGGGCATGGCTACACCTTC
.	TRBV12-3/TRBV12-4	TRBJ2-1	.	CASSFGLGETQFF	TGTGCCAGCAGTTTTGGACTCGGGGAGACCCAGTTCTTC
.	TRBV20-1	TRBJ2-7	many	CSALGIYEQYF	TGCAGTGCCTTGGGTATCTACGAGCAGTACTTC
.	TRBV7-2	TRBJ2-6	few	CASSLKGFSSGANVLTF	TGTGCCAGCAGCTTAAAGGGCTTTAGTTCTGGGGCCAACGTCCTGACTTTC
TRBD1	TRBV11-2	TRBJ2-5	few	CASSFNRDRVRETQYF	TGTGCCAGCAGCTTTAACCGGGACAGGGTGCGGGAGACCCAGTACTTC
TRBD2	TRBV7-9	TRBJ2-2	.	CASSPRTSGGARTGELFF	TGTGCCAGCAGCCCTCGGACTAGCGGGGGGGCCCGGACCGGGGAGCTGTTTTTT
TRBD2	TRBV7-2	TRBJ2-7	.	CASSLVAGGYNEQYF	TGTGCCAGCAGCTTAGTTGCGGGGGGGTACAATGAGCAGTACTTC